This T cell receptor (beta chain) was obtained from a study of blood T cells in healthy people across ages. Study results and limitations: Older age went with lower TCR beta diversity per million T cells, in a roughly linear way.

The CDR3 spans 15 residues. Germline values: CDR1 MNHEY, CDR2 SVGEGT. Concerning this clonotype: The antigen remains undetermined.

Combining a sample-barcoded 5' primer with a J-beta primer mix, a second PCR ran for about 6 to 12 cycles. Per-sample output comprised a minimum of 2.5 million paired-end reads containing CDR3. MiXCR was run by TCRdb on the 5' RACE reads, yielding one entry per CDR3 protein. Here the sample spans roughly 1,000,000 distinct CDR3 sequences, approximately 25% being singletons. The data also belong to a second study, concerning T cells of mothers and their children.

Sequencing was done on a sample of blood. The chain is built from TRBV6-2 or TRBV6-3 and TRBJ2-5; D possibly matches TRBD1 or TRBD2 (6 bases each). The DNA end lines up better with TRBJ2-7; the J call may be wrong. The TCR was taken from a girl aged 2 to 10 in good health. CDR3 in amino acids: CASRTLGGPYYEQYF. CDR3 in DNA: TGTGCCAGCAGGACCTTAGGGGGGCCTTACTACGAGCAGTACTTC.